This TCR beta chain was captured in a study of blood T cell repertoires in COVID-19. In the study overall: Samples taken during acute and convalescent COVID-19 were collected in the United States, Italy and Spain. T cells, B-cell-depleted T cells, or PBMCs provided the cDNA or gDNA that served as material.

Repertoires were generated with immunoSEQ multiplex PCR, while TCRdb's copy carries only in-frame clones and drops some. The sample contains nearly 90,000 clones, 90% of which appear only once. Seattle enrolled patients during active infection and tracked them longitudinally. Sequenced material: peripheral blood. This sequence was found in a man aged 18 to 30 with COVID-19, enrolled during active disease.

The CDR3 coding sequence is TGTGCCAGCAGTGTGAGAGGCAATGAGCAGTTCTTC. This sequence encodes CASSVRGNEQFF. V and J are TRBV2 and TRBJ2-1; no clear D. This CDR3 is 12 amino acids long. The V end was cut by 4 bases, the J end by 6 bases, with 7 bases between. The germline gives CDR1 SNHLY, CDR2 FYNNEI. Variable domain in full (rest from reference TRBV2 and TRBJ2-1): EPEVTQTPSHQVTQMGQEVILRCVPISNHLYFYWYRQILGQKVEFLVSFYNNEISEKSEIFDDQFSVERPDGSNFTLKIRSTKLEDSAMYFCASSVRGNEQFFGPGTRLTVL.